This T cell receptor (beta chain) was obtained from a study of cytomegalovirus exposure and HLA in healthy donors. Losses at the gene ends were 5 bases for V and 2 bases for J; bases not matched to a gene: 6. This CDR3 is built from 15 residues. The germline V gene encodes CDR1 SGHNT and CDR2 YENEEA. The PCR ran on 60 Vbeta and 13 Jbeta primers. Generated by immunoSEQ multiplex PCR, the TCRdb table keeps only in-frame clones and is missing some. Here the sample spans around 160,000 clones, 75% to 80% being singletons. The sample taken for sequencing was PBMCs. This sequence was found in a man in his forties or fifties in good health and CMV-seropositive. This rearrangement joins TRBV11-3 to TRBJ2-3; 8 bases match TRBD2. The CDR3 sequence is CASSRSSGTTDTQYF. The CDR3 bases are TGTGCCAGCAGCCGGAGTAGCGGGACCACAGATACGCAGTATTTT. Variable domain in full (rest from reference TRBV11-3 and TRBJ2-3): EAGVVQSPRYKIIEKKQPVAFWCNPISGHNTLYWYLQNLGQGPELLIRYENEEAVDDSQLPKDRFSAERLKGVDSTLKIQPAELGDSAVYLCASSRSSGTTDTQYFGPGTRLTVL.